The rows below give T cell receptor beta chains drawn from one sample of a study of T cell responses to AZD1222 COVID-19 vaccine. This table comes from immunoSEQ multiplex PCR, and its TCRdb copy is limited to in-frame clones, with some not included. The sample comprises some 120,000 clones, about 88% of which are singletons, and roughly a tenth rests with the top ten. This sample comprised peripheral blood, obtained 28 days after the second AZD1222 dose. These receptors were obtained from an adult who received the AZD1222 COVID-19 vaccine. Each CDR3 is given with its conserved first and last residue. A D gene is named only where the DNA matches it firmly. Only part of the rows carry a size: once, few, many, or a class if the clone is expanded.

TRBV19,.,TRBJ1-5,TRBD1,CASTNRDSIPFRHF,TGTGCCAGTACTAACCGGGACAGTATACCGTTTAGGCATTTT
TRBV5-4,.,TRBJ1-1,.,CASRGDRGNTEAFF,TGTGCCAGCAGGGGCGACAGAGGGAACACTGAAGCTTTCTTT
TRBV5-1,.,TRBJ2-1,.,CASNPGDGAYNEQFF,TGCGCCAGCAACCCAGGGGATGGGGCCTACAATGAGCAGTTCTTC
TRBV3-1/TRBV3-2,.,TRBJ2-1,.,CASSQDLGAVEQFF,TGTGCCAGCAGCCAAGATCTGGGGGCCGTTGAGCAGTTCTTC
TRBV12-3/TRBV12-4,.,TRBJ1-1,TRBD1,CASSGQENTEAFF,TGTGCCAGCAGTGGACAGGAGAACACTGAAGCTTTCTTT
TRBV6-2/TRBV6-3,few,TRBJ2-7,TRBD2,CASSYLERGSYEQYF,TGTGCCAGCAGTTACCTCGAGCGGGGGTCCTACGAGCAGTACTTC
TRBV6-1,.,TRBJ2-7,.,CASSEIVPEDEQYF,TGTGCCAGCAGTGAAATTGTACCCGAAGACGAGCAGTACTTC
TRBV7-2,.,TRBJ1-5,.,CASSLARRFGLPQHF,TGTGCCAGCAGCTTAGCGAGACGGTTCGGACTGCCCCAGCATTTT
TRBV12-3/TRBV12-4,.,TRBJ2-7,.,CASSFASSYEQYF,TGTGCCAGCAGTTTCGCCAGTTCCTACGAGCAGTACTTC
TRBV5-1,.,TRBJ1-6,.,CASSLQSDNSPLHF,TGCGCCAGCAGCTTGCAATCGGATAATTCACCCCTCCACTTT
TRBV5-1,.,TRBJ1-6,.,CASSFDRSNSPLHF,TGCGCCAGCAGCTTTGACAGGTCAAATTCACCCCTCCACTTT
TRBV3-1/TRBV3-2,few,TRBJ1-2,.,CASSQRAFGYTF,TGTGCCAGCAGCCAAAGGGCGTTTGGCTACACCTTC
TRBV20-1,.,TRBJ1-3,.,CSASDNNSGNTIYF,TGCAGTGCTAGTGACAATAACTCTGGAAACACCATATATTTT
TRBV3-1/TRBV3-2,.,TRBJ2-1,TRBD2,CASSQGPAGGDREFF,TGTGCCAGCAGCCAAGGACCCGCGGGAGGGGATCGAGAGTTCTTC
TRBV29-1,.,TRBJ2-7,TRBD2,CSVAGTSGRVTYEQYF,TGCAGCGTGGCTGGGACTAGCGGGAGGGTAACCTACGAGCAGTACTTC
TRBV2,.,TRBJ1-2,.,CASWTLRTGANYGYTF,TGTGCCAGCTGGACACTAAGGACGGGTGCTAACTATGGCTACACCTTC
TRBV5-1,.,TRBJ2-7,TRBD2,CASSLELAGAYEQYF,TGCGCCAGCAGCTTGGAGCTAGCGGGAGCCTACGAGCAGTACTTC
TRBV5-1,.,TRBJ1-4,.,CASSRQDFNEKLFF,TGCGCCAGCAGCCGACAGGACTTTAATGAAAAACTGTTTTTT
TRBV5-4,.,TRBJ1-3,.,CASSLTGSGNTIYF,TGTGCCAGCAGCTTGACCGGGAGTGGAAACACCATATATTTT
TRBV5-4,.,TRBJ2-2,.,CASSWRGMDTGELFF,TGTGCCAGCAGCTGGCGGGGAATGGACACCGGGGAGCTGTTTTTT
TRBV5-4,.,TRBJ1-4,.,CAPRESIF,TGTGCCCCCCGAGAGTCGATTTTT
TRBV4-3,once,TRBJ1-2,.,CASSQDYQGAAGGYTF,TGCGCCAGCAGCCAAGACTACCAGGGAGCAGCGGGTGGCTACACCTTC
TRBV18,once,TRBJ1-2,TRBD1,CASSYRDSYGYTF,TGTGCCAGCTCATACAGGGACAGCTATGGCTACACCTTC
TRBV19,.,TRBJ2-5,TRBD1,CASSPRDRRAETQYF,TGTGCCAGTAGCCCCCGGGACAGAAGGGCAGAGACCCAGTACTTC
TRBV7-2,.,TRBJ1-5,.,CASSLAVSQPQHF,TGTGCCAGCAGCTTAGCGGTATCTCAGCCCCAGCATTTT
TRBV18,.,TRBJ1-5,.,CASSPQGPNQPQHF,TGTGCCAGCTCACCACAGGGGCCCAATCAGCCCCAGCATTTT
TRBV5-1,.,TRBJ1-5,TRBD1,CASSPGTGGSNQPQHF,TGCGCCAGCAGCCCTGGGACAGGTGGTAGCAATCAGCCCCAGCATTTT
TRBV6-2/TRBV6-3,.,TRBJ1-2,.,CASSYSEGYGYTF,TGTGCCAGCAGTTACTCGGAGGGCTATGGCTACACCTTC
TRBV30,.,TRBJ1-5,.,CAWSVWGSNQPQHF,TGTGCCTGGAGTGTTTGGGGGAGCAATCAGCCCCAGCATTTT
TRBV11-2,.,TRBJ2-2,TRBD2,CASSNPTSGRSLGTGELFF,TGTGCCAGCAGCAACCCGACTAGCGGGAGATCTTTAGGCACCGGGGAGCTGTTTTTT
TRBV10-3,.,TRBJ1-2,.,CAINRRTGEDGYTF,TGTGCCATCAACAGACGGACGGGGGAGGATGGCTACACCTTC
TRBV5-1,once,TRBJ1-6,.,CASSQGGAGNSPLHF,TGCGCCAGCAGCCAAGGGGGGGCCGGTAATTCACCCCTCCACTTT
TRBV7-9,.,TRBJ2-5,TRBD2,CASSPLAVETQYF,TGTGCCAGCAGCCCTCTAGCGGTAGAGACCCAGTACTTC